The entry below describes one T cell receptor (beta chain). What it recognizes is unknown. This specimen comes from a study of shared clonotypes between healthy human individuals. Study-level points and caveats: Generation of non-shared clonotypes was less probable than generation of clonotypes shared by all four donors. Rarefaction exposed incomplete sorted-subset sequencing despite large depth. The study found roughly 5.3% of naive CD4 clonotypes shared across a handful of donors.

Under the authors' procedure: ImmunoSEQ sequences covered only the junction and lacked quality scores; filtering therefore differed. Produced via immunoSEQ multiplex PCR; TCRdb's table is partial and in-frame only. V and J calls and clone size follow that table, whereas D and trimming were derived from the DNA. The sample lists a few million clones, approximately 93% occurring once. Looked up from germline, CDR1 is SEHNR and CDR2 is FQNEAQ (reference sequence). This CDR3 has 17 residues. The junction had 7 bases not matched to a gene; V was cut back by 2 bases and J by 4 bases. Sequences were obtained from naive CD4+ T cells from PBMCs. Subset reported: CD45RA+ positively selected. The chain is built from TRBV7-9 and TRBJ2-7; 14 bases are shared with TRBD2. The receptor was isolated from a man between 18 and 35 years old in good health. Some clones in this sample may be carry-over from other donors' samples. The CDR3 loop reads CASSLPGTSGGEYEQYF. For the CDR3, the DNA is TGTGCCAGCAGCTTACCGGGGACTAGCGGGGGAGAGTACGAGCAGTACTTC. The whole variable domain, remainder taken from reference TRBV7-9 and TRBJ2-7, is DTGVSQNPRHKITKRGQNVTFRCDPISEHNRLYWYRQTLGQGPEFLTYFQNEAQLEKSRLLSDRFSAERPKGSFSTLEIQRTEQGDSAMYLCASSLPGTSGGEYEQYFGPGTRLTVT.